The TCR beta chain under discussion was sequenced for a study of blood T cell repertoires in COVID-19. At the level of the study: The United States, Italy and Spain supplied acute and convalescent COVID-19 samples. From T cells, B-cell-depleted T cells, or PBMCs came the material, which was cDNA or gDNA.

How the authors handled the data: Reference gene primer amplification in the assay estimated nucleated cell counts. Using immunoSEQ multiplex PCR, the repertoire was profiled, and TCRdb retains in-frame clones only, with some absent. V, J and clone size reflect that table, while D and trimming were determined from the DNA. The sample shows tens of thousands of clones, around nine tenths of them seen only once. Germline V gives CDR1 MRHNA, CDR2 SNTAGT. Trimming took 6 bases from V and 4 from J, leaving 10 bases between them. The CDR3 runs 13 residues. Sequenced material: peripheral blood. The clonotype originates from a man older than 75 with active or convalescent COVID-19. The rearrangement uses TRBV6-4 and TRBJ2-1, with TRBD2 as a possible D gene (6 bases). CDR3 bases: TGTGCCAGCAGCATGCGGGAATACAATGAGCAGTTCTTC. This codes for CASSMREYNEQFF.